These T cell receptor beta chains were read from a single sample in a study of identical twins. One entry per CDR3 protein results from TCRdb running MiXCR on the 5' RACE reads. The sample records some 460,000 distinct CDR3 sequences, 12% to 15% being singletons. Another study also made use of these data, one on yellow fever vaccine responses in identical twins.

The sequenced sample consisted of CD4+ T cells sorted from blood. The receptors stem from a woman between 18 and 29 years old in good health. The CDR3 runs from the conserved cysteine through the conserved F or W. A D gene is named only where the DNA matches it firmly. Where a row states a size, it is once, few, many or the class of an expanded clone; other rows omit it.

v_call	d_call	j_call	clone_size	cdr3_aa	cdr3_nt
TRBV27	TRBD2	TRBJ2-7	few	CASTLQPSGGLGEQYF	TGTGCCAGTACCCTCCAGCCTAGCGGGGGGTTGGGCGAGCAGTACTTC
TRBV20-1	TRBD2	TRBJ2-1	few	CSARARLAGGWEQFF	TGCAGTGCTAGAGCCCGACTAGCGGGAGGATGGGAGCAGTTCTTC
TRBV7-7	-	TRBJ2-1	-	CASSLDAGNEQFF	TGTGCTAGCAGCTTAGACGCGGGAAATGAGCAGTTCTTC
TRBV2	-	TRBJ2-1	many	CASSVETTGSEQFF	TGTGCCAGCAGTGTAGAGACAACCGGGAGTGAGCAGTTCTTC
TRBV12-3/TRBV12-4	-	TRBJ1-1	-	CASSLGAGSTEAFF	TGTGCCAGCAGTTTAGGGGCAGGGAGCACTGAAGCTTTCTTT
TRBV12-3/TRBV12-4	-	TRBJ2-4	few	CASSPGLAKNIQYF	TGTGCCAGCAGCCCAGGACTAGCCAAAAACATTCAGTACTTC
TRBV7-9	TRBD1	TRBJ2-3	-	CASSSGQPDDTQYF	TGTGCCAGCAGCTCGGGACAGCCGGATGATACGCAGTATTTT
TRBV4-3	TRBD2	TRBJ2-2	few	CASSQSVAGGSSGELFF	TGCGCCAGCAGCCAGTCCGTAGCGGGAGGGTCCTCCGGGGAGCTGTTTTTT
TRBV5-1	-	TRBJ2-7	many	CASSSGASSYEQYF	TGCGCCAGCAGCTCAGGGGCCTCCTCCTACGAGCAGTACTTC
TRBV6-6	-	TRBJ2-3	few	CASSYSTMQYF	TGTGCCAGCAGTTACTCCACCATGCAGTATTTT